Listed below are T cell receptor beta chains from one sample, sequenced in a study of blood T cell repertoires in COVID-19. Assay used: immunoSEQ multiplex PCR; TCRdb lists only in-frame clones, some missing. The sample comprises roughly 140,000 clones, over 70% of which are singletons, and approximately 8% rests with the top ten. The sample consisted of peripheral blood. The receptor source for this set is a man in his forties or fifties with active or convalescent COVID-19. CDR3s include the opening cysteine and the closing phenylalanine or tryptophan. The D gene is left open where the match is weak. The size of a clone is reported for some rows only, either as once, few or many, or as a class for expanded clones.

TRBV10-3	TRBJ1-1	few	-	TGTGCCATCAGTGAGTCACGCGGTGCCACTGAAGCTTTCTTT	CAISESRGATEAFF
TRBV28	TRBJ2-1	-	-	TGTGCCAGCAGTTTATTCGCAGGCTCCTACAATGAGCAGTTCTTC	CASSLFAGSYNEQFF
TRBV7-2	TRBJ2-7	once	-	TGTGCCAGCAGCTTAAGGTCGGGGGAGCGGTCCTACGAGCAGTACTTC	CASSLRSGERSYEQYF
TRBV27	TRBJ2-1	few	TRBD1	TGTGCCAGCAGTACCCGGGACAGGGGGCTCAATGAGCAGTTCTTC	CASSTRDRGLNEQFF
TRBV4-1	TRBJ2-5	once	-	TGCGCCAGCAGCCAAGACACGGCTAGCGCCTGGGAGACCCAGTACTTC	CASSQDTASAWETQYF
TRBV7-9	TRBJ2-3	-	TRBD2	TGTGCCAGCAGCGCGGACTTACTAGCGGGATACACAGATACGCAGTATTTT	CASSADLLAGYTDTQYF
TRBV7-2	TRBJ2-7	-	TRBD1	TGTGCCAGCAGCTCACAGACAGGGCGCGATTACGAGCAGTACTTC	CASSSQTGRDYEQYF
TRBV6-5	TRBJ1-2	-	-	TGTGCCAGCAGTACGTCCGGGAGGCCTGGCTACACCTTC	CASSTSGRPGYTF
TRBV6-5	TRBJ2-1	-	-	TGTGCCACGGAGGGAGTATGGAATGAGCAGTTCTTC	CATEGVWNEQFF
TRBV19	TRBJ2-1	-	TRBD2	TGTGCCAGTAGCACCAGCGGGAGGTCCTACAATGAGCAGTTCTTC	CASSTSGRSYNEQFF
TRBV18	TRBJ2-1	-	TRBD1	TGTGCCAGCTCTCCCGGGACAGCCTACAATGAGCAGTTCTTC	CASSPGTAYNEQFF
TRBV11-2	TRBJ2-5	-	-	TGTGCCAGCAGCCCCCCCGGGTGGAAGACCCAGTACTTC	CASSPPGWKTQYF
TRBV27	TRBJ2-7	-	TRBD1	TGTGCCAGCAGCTATCGCCGGGACAGTTACTACGAGCAGTACTTC	CASSYRRDSYYEQYF
TRBV7-3	TRBJ2-7	-	TRBD2	TGTGCCAGCAGCTTAGCGGGAGGGGTCGAGCAGTACTTC	CASSLAGGVEQYF
TRBV6-6	TRBJ2-4	-	-	TGTGCCAGCAGTTACGGCCACAGGGGAGGCAAAAACATTCAGTACTTC	CASSYGHRGGKNIQYF
TRBV7-9	TRBJ2-1	few	-	TGTGCCAGCAGCTTAGAAGTTACTCCCTGGAATGAGCAGTTCTTC	CASSLEVTPWNEQFF
TRBV6-1	TRBJ1-2	-	-	TGTGCCAGCAGTGAAGATGGGGGCGAAGTCTATGGCTACACCTTC	CASSEDGGEVYGYTF